This record covers a single T cell receptor beta chain. Its antigen is not known. CDR3 length: 15 amino acids. Losses at the gene ends were 3 bases for V and 4 bases for J; bases not matched to a gene: 7. Looked up from germline, CDR1 is SGHDN and CDR2 is FVKESK. Assay: immunoSEQ multiplex PCR; the TCRdb copy retains only in-frame clones and omits some. The sample contains some 150,000 clones, roughly 87% of which appear only once. Time point given: blood 2 weeks post-SBRT. Treatment denoted: 15 Gy SBRT to primary tumor, nephrectomy 4 weeks later. Blood was sampled at baseline, 2 weeks and 4 weeks after SBRT. The patient's renal cell carcinoma had clear cell pathology. The record originates from a study of radiation and T cells in renal cell carcinoma. Study-wide background: Nephrectomy followed 15 Gy stereotactic body radiation by 4 weeks.

Study results and caveats: Pretreatment tumor biopsies were lacking, so baseline clonotypes are unknown.

The sequences come from blood, collected from a patient whose treatment included radiotherapy and nephrectomy. The sequence was obtained from a woman between 50 and 59 years old with renal cell carcinoma. The chain joins TRBV14 to TRBJ2-5; 8 bases map to TRBD1. Written as DNA, the CDR3 is TGTGCCAGCAGCCACGACAGGGGAGAATCAGAGACCCAGTACTTC. Amino acid sequence: CASSHDRGESETQYF.